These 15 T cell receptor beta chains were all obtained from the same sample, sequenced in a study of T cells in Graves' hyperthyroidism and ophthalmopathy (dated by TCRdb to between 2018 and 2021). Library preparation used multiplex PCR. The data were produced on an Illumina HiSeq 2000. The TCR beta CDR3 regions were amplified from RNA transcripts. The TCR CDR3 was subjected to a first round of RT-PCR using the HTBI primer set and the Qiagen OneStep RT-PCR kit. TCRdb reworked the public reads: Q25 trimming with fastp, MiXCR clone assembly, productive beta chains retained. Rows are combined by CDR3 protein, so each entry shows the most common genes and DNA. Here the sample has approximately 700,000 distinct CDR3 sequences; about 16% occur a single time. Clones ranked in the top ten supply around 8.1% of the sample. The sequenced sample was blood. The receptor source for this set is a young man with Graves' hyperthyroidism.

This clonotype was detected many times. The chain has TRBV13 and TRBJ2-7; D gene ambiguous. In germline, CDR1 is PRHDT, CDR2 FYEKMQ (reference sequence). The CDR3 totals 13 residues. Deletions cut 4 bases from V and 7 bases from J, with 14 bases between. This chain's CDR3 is CASSSGPFREQYF. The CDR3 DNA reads TGTGCCAGCAGCTCCGGACCCTTCCGGGAGCAGTACTTC.

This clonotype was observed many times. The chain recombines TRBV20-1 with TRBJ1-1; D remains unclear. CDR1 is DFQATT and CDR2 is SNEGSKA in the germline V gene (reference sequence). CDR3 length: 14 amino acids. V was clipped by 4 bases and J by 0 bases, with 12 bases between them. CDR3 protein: CSATSGSMNTEAFF. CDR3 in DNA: TGCAGTGCTACCTCGGGATCCATGAACACTGAAGCTTTCTTT.

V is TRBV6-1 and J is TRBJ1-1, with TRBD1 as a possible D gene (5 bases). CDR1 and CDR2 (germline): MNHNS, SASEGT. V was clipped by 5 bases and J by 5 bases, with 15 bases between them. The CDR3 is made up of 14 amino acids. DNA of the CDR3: TGTGCCAGCAGTACAACTTTTGGGGGGACTGAAGCTTTCTTT. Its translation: CASSTTFGGTEAFF.

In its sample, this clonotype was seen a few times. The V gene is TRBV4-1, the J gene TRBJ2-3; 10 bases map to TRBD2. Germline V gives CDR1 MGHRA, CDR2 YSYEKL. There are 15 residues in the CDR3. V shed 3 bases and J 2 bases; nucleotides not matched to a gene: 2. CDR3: CASSQGTSVTDTQYF. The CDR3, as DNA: TGCGCCAGCAGCCAGGGGACTAGCGTCACAGATACGCAGTATTTT.

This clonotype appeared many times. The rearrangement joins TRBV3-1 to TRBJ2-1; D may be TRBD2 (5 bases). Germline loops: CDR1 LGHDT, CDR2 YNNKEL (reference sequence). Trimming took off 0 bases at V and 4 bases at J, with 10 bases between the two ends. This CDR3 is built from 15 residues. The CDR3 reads CASSQERPGYNEQFF. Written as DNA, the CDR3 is TGTGCCAGCAGCCAAGAAAGGCCGGGGTACAATGAGCAGTTCTTC.

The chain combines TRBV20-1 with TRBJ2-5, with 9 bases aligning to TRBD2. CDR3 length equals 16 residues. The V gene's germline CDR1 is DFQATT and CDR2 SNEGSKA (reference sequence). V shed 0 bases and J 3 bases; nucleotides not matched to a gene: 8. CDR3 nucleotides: TGCAGTGCTAGAGATAACCAGCGGGAGGTGAAAGAGACCCAGTACTTC. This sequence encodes CSARDNQREVKETQYF.

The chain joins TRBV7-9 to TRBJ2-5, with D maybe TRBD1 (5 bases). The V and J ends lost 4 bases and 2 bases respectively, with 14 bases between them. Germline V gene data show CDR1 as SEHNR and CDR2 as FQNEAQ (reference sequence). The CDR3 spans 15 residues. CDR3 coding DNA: TGTGCCAGCAGCTCACCTGGGGCGGCACAAGAGACCCAGTACTTC. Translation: CASSSPGAAQETQYF.

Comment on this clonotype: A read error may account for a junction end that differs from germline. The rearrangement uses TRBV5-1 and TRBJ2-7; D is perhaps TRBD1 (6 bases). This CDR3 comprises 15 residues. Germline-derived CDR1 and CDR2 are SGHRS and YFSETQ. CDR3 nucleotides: TGCGCCAGCAGCCTTATATCTGGACAGCTGTACGGGCAGTACTTC. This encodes CASSLISGQLYGQYF.

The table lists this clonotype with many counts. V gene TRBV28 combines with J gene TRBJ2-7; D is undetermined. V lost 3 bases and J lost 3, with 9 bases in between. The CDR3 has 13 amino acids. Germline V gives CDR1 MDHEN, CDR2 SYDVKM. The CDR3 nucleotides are TGTGCCAGCAGTTTCACGGATAACTACGAGCAGTACTTC. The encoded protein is CASSFTDNYEQYF.

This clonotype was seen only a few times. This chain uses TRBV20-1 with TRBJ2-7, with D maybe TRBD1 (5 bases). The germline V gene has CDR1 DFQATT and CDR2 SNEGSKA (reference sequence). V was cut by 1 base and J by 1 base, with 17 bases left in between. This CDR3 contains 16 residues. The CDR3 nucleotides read TGCAGTGCTAGAGGGTTGGACGGAGCAGGGTCCTACGAGCAGTACTTC. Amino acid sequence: CSARGLDGAGSYEQYF.

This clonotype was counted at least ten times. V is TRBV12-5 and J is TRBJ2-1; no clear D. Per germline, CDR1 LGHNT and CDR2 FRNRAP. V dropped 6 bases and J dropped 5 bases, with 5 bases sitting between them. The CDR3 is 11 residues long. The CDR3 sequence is CASGRDNEQFF. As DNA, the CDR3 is TGTGCTAGTGGAAGGGACAATGAGCAGTTCTTC.

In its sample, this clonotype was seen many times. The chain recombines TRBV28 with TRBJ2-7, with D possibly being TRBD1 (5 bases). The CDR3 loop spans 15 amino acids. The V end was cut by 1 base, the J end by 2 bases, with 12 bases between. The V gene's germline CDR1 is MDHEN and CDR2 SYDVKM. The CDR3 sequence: CASSLFSDTAYEQYF. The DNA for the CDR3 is TGTGCCAGCAGTTTATTTTCGGACACCGCCTACGAGCAGTACTTC.

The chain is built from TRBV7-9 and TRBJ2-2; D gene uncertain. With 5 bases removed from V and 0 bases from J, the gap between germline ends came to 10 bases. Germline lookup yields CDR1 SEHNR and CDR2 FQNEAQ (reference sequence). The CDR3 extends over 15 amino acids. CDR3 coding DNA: TGTGCCAGCAGCCCTGACTGGTCGAACACCGGGGAGCTGTTTTTT. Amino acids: CASSPDWSNTGELFF.

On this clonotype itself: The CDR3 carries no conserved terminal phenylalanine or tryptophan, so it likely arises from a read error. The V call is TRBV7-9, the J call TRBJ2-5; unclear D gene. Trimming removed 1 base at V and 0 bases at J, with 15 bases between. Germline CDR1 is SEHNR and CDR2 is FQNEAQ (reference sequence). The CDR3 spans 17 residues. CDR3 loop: CASSLGWTDRYQETQYL. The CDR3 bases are TGTGCCAGCAGCTTAGGTTGGACGGACCGGTACCAAGAGACCCAGTACCTC.

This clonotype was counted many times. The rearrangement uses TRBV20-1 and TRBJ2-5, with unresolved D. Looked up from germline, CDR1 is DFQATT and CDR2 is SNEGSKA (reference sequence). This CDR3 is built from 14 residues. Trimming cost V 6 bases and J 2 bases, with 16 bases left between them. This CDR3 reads CSALRHGEQETQYF. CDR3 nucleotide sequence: TGCAGTGCACTCAGACACGGCGAACAAGAGACCCAGTACTTC.